This passage covers 27 T cell receptor beta chains from one sample sequenced in a study of blood T cells in healthy people across ages. A second PCR, run for roughly 7 to 12 cycles, used a sample-barcoded 5' primer plus a J-beta primer mix. One entry per CDR3 protein, called by TCRdb with MiXCR from the 5' RACE reads. The table has approximately 960,000 distinct CDR3 sequences, 29% seen once. The same data also went into a second study, on T cells of mothers and their children.

The sequenced material came from blood. The source is a woman aged 40 to 50 in good health.

The count of this clonotype is one. A much more abundant neighbour one base away suggests this may be a read error. The chain has TRBV24-1 and TRBJ2-6; D tentatively reads TRBD1 or TRBD2 (5 bases each). CDR1 KGHDR and CDR2 SFDVKD come from the germline V gene. The CDR3 runs to 15 residues. The CDR3 sequence: CATSDSGAGANVRTF. CDR3 in DNA: TGTGCCACCAGTGATTCCGGGGCTGGGGCCAACGTCCGGACTTTC.

This clonotype was observed a few times. V is TRBV27 and J is TRBJ2-2; D might be TRBD1 (6 bases). CDR1 MNHEY and CDR2 SMNVEV come from the germline V gene (reference sequence). This CDR3 comprises 13 residues. V was clipped by 6 bases and J by 6 bases, with 11 bases between them. The CDR3 region is CASRQGSAGELFF. The CDR3 DNA sequence: TGTGCCAGCAGGCAGGGGAGCGCCGGGGAGCTGTTTTTT.

This clonotype was seen ten or more times. V gene TRBV3-1 combines with J gene TRBJ2-7; a possible D gene is TRBD2 (5 bases). The germline gives CDR1 LGHDT, CDR2 YNNKEL (reference sequence). V dropped 1 base and J dropped 9 bases, with 13 bases sitting between them. This CDR3 is built from 13 residues. CDR3 sequence: CASSQGMRASQYF. CDR3 bases: TGTGCCAGCAGCCAAGGTATGCGGGCATCGCAGTACTTC.

This clonotype was detected only once. V usage is TRBV7-9 and J usage is TRBJ2-4; perhaps TRBD2 as D (5 bases). The assigned J gene may be wrong: the sequence end matches TRBJ2-5 better. This CDR3 comprises 16 residues. Germline CDR1 reads SEHNR; CDR2 reads FQNEAQ (reference sequence). The CDR3: CASNEFGVGSRETQYF. CDR3 sequence (DNA): TGTGCCAGCAACGAGTTCGGGGTAGGAAGCCGAGAGACCCAGTACTTC.

Comment on this clonotype: A much larger clonotype is one base distant, so this may be a read error. The DNA of the CDR3 is TGCAGTGCTAGAGTCGCAAACAGGGGCTATGAGCGGTTCTTC. Its protein is CSARVANRGYERFF. The V call is TRBV20-1, the J call TRBJ2-1, with 7 bases matching TRBD1. Germline CDR1 reads DFQATT; CDR2 reads SNEGSKA (reference sequence). CDR3 size: 14 residues.

The J gene is TRBJ1-2, the V gene TRBV28; maybe TRBD1 (6 bases). The CDR3 sequence is 12 residues long. Germline CDR1 reads MDHEN; CDR2 reads SYDVKM. DNA of the CDR3: TGTGGGTGTATGCGGGGGCGAAGTGGCTACACCTTC. Translated, it gives CGCMRGRSGYTF.

A note on this clonotype: A read error may be the cause here, since a much bigger clone is one base away. V usage is TRBV12-3 or TRBV12-4 and J usage is TRBJ2-4; tentative D call: TRBD1 (6 bases). The ends were cut back, 7 bases at V and 13 bases at J, with 20 bases in the middle. The CDR3 is 13 amino acids. Here the CDR3 reads CASTGDTPYGQYF. The CDR3 region has the DNA TGTGCCAGCACCGGGGACACTCCCTACGGGCAGTACTTC.

This clonotype was detected ten times or more. This sequence joins TRBV5-1 and TRBJ1-2; TRBD1 might be the D (5 bases). This CDR3 has 14 residues. The V end was cut by 4 bases, the J end by 6 bases, with 16 bases between. Germline V CDR1 and CDR2: SGHRS, YFSETQ. In DNA, the CDR3 is TGCGCCAGCAGCCCCGGAGGGGTCGGAGATGGCTACACCTTC. Protein: CASSPGGVGDGYTF.

The gene calls are TRBV25-1 and TRBJ2-6; D gene uncertain. This CDR3 has 13 residues. In germline, CDR1 is MGHDK, CDR2 SYGVNS. V was cut by 2 bases and J by 2 bases, with 1 base left in between. The CDR3 sequence: CASSEPGANVLTF. DNA for the CDR3: TGTGCCAGCAGTGAACCTGGGGCCAACGTCCTGACTTTC.

The chain combines TRBV4-3 with TRBJ2-1, with TRBD1 matching 12 bases. Per germline, CDR1 LGHNA and CDR2 YSLEER. This CDR3 comprises 16 residues. The V and J ends lost 3 bases and 8 bases, in that order; junction bases with no gene match: 8. CDR3 residues: CASSHAGTGGLYEQFF. The CDR3 DNA sequence: TGCGCCAGCAGCCACGCCGGGACAGGGGGCTTGTATGAGCAGTTCTTC.

The rearrangement joins TRBV7-6 to TRBJ2-7, with D unclear. The V and J ends lost 6 bases and 2 bases respectively, with 14 bases between them. The CDR3 sequence is 14 residues long. The germline V gene has CDR1 SGHVS and CDR2 FNYEAQ. In DNA, the CDR3 is TGTGCCAGCAGTCAAGAAGGTGGCCCCTACGAGCAGTACTTC. Its protein product is CASSQEGGPYEQYF.

The chain is built from TRBV29-1 and TRBJ2-5; 9 bases are shared with TRBD2. The CDR3 has 19 residues. Germline V gene data show CDR1 as SQVTM and CDR2 as ANQGSEA. V was pared by 4 bases and J by 1 base, with 19 bases of the junction left unmatched. This CDR3 is CSVGNARGGSGGIQETQYF. CDR3 coding DNA: TGCAGCGTTGGCAACGCTAGGGGAGGCAGCGGGGGGATCCAAGAGACCCAGTACTTC.

This clonotype was seen a handful of times. The rearrangement links TRBV21-1 to TRBJ1-2; TRBD1 was called by the table and not checked on the DNA. TRBV21-1 is shown as a pseudogene. The CDR3 contains 18 residues. The CDR3 protein is CASSNTPCREGRDYGYTF. For the CDR3, the DNA is TGTGCCAGCAGCAATACCCCTTGTAGGGAAGGGAGAGACTATGGCTACACCTTC.

The CDR3 sequence is CASSFSIRGQGTYNEQFF. CDR3 DNA sequence: TGTGCCAGCAGCTTCAGCATTAGGGGACAGGGTACCTACAATGAGCAGTTCTTC. The chain uses TRBV7-2 and TRBJ2-1; 9 bases match TRBD1. V was pared by 3 bases and J by 2 bases, with 11 bases of the junction left unmatched. CDR3 length equals 18 residues. Germline V gene data show CDR1 as SGHTA and CDR2 as FQGNSA.

The chain carries TRBV6-5 and TRBJ2-2, with 8 bases lining up with TRBD1. The V gene's germline CDR1 is MNHEY and CDR2 SVGAGI. The V gene end was trimmed by 5 bases and the J gene end by 5 bases; junction bases not matched to a gene: 4. The length of the CDR3 is 14 residues. The CDR3 sequence: CASSTGGGTGELFF. The CDR3 region has the DNA TGTGCCAGCAGTACAGGGGGTGGTACCGGGGAGCTGTTTTTT.

The V and J genes are TRBV12-3 or TRBV12-4 and TRBJ1-1; 10 bases are a match to TRBD1. V lost 4 bases to trimming and J lost 11 bases; unmatched junction nucleotides: 10. The CDR3 spans 14 residues. The CDR3 region has the DNA TGTGCCAGCAGTTCATCAAGACAGGGGGCCGGGGCTTTCTTT. It yields the protein CASSSSRQGAGAFF.

This clonotype was counted only a few times. The rearrangement uses TRBV6-2 or TRBV6-3 and TRBJ1-5; D ambiguous. V lost 7 bases to trimming and J lost 1 base, with 14 bases between them. The CDR3 is 15 residues long. The germline V gene has CDR1 MNHEY and CDR2 SVGEGT. The CDR3, as DNA: TGTGCCAGCACCCACCCGGGGTCGAGCAATCAGCCCCAGCATTTT. Translation: CASTHPGSSNQPQHF.

Comments on this clonotype: This may come from a read error, since a much larger clone is one base off. The J gene is TRBJ2-1, the V gene TRBV7-2; D is unclear. CDR1 is SGHTA, CDR2 FQGNSA, per germline. The CDR3 contains 16 residues. As DNA, the CDR3 is TGTGCCAGCAGCTTAGGTCGGCCCCACTCCCACAATGAGCAGTTCTTC. It specifies CASSLGRPHSHNEQFF.

This clonotype was picked up many times. The chain recombines TRBV7-8 with TRBJ2-5, with 9 bases aligning to TRBD2. The CDR3 totals 15 residues. Germline assignment: CDR1 SGHVS and CDR2 FQNEAQ. With V trimmed by 4 bases and J by 7 bases, 10 bases remained unmatched. The CDR3: CASSSPPSGAGTQYF. The DNA for the CDR3 is TGTGCCAGCAGCTCCCCCCCTAGCGGGGCTGGGACCCAGTACTTC.

This clonotype was counted a few times. V is TRBV30 and J is TRBJ2-5; D might be TRBD2 (6 bases). CDR3 length: 15 residues. Germline V gene lookup returns CDR1 GTSNPN and CDR2 SVGIG (reference sequence). Trimming left V 0 bases short and J 7 bases short, with 18 bases between. CDR3 residues: CAWSVRRQGGVTQYF. As DNA, the CDR3 is TGTGCCTGGAGTGTAAGGAGGCAGGGAGGAGTGACCCAGTACTTC.

J is TRBJ1-2 and V is TRBV3-1; D remains unclear. Trimming pared 1 base from V and 1 base from J, leaving 19 bases between. Germline V gene data show CDR1 as LGHDT and CDR2 as YNNKEL (reference sequence). The CDR3 consists of 18 residues. The CDR3 here is CASSQVAAAKSNNYGYTF. The CDR3 DNA reads TGTGCCAGCAGCCAAGTGGCGGCAGCAAAGTCGAATAACTATGGCTACACCTTC.

A note on this clonotype: Just one base apart from a much larger clone, this may be a read error. The rearrangement links TRBV7-2 to TRBJ2-5, with a weak D call TRBD1 (6 bases). The DNA end is a closer match to TRBJ2-7, so the J assignment may be wrong. This CDR3 comprises 17 residues. Germline values: CDR1 SGHTA, CDR2 FQGNSA. CDR3 loop: CASSLEGGQNPFYEQYF. The CDR3 coding sequence is TGTGCCAGCAGCTTAGAAGGTGGACAGAACCCCTTCTACGAGCAGTACTTC.

The chain combines TRBV5-1 with TRBJ1-5; possibly TRBD1 for D (5 bases). Germline CDR1 reads SGHRS; CDR2 reads YFSETQ. Trimming removed 1 base at V and 4 bases at J, with 15 bases between. The length of the CDR3 is 16 residues. This chain's CDR3 is CASSLNQLGGNQPQHF. CDR3 coding DNA: TGCGCCAGCAGCTTGAACCAATTGGGGGGAAATCAGCCCCAGCATTTT.

Turning to this clonotype: Possible read error: a much larger clone is one base away. This chain links TRBV10-3 with TRBJ2-4; D not resolved. With 6 bases removed from V and 13 bases from J, the gap between germline ends came to 19 bases. In germline, CDR1 is ENHRY, CDR2 SYGVKD. The CDR3 runs to 13 residues. CDR3 sequence: CAIRDERDRKQYF. The CDR3, as DNA: TGTGCCATCAGGGACGAAAGAGATAGGAAGCAGTACTTC.

This clonotype was observed a handful of times. V is TRBV3-1 and J is TRBJ2-7; TRBD2 agrees at 13 bases. The J call may be mistaken, given a closer DNA end match to TRBJ2-5. Germline CDR1 LGHDT, CDR2 YNNKEL (reference sequence). The CDR3 sequence is 16 residues long. In DNA, the CDR3 is TGTGCCAGCAGCCCCGGGACTAGCGGGGTGAAGGAGACCCAGTACTTC. Its translation: CASSPGTSGVKETQYF.

This clonotype was recorded a few times. This chain joins TRBV6-6 and TRBJ2-3, with TRBD2 identical over 9 bases. CDR1 is MNHNY, CDR2 SVGAGI, per germline (reference sequence). Trimming cost V 4 bases and J 3 bases; bases outside gene matches: 5. This CDR3 has 15 residues. The CDR3 DNA reads as TGTGCCAGCAGTTCAGCGGGGGGATCGACAGATACGCAGTATTTT. This translates into CASSSAGGSTDTQYF.

Concerning this clonotype: Its ends do not fully match the called genes, so a read error is possible. The rearrangement joins TRBV4-3 to TRBJ1-2, with 9 positions matching TRBD1. Germline V gene lookup returns CDR1 LGHNA and CDR2 YSLEER. There are 15 residues in the CDR3. The CDR3 protein is CASSQGVQGARGYTF. The CDR3 DNA reads as TGCGCTAGCAGCCAAGGGGTACAGGGGGCGAGGGGCTACACCTTC.